The 11 T cell receptor beta chains below were found in one sample sequenced in a study of response to subunit inactivated influenza vaccine (dated by TCRdb to the late 2010s). Receptor libraries were prepared by RT-PCR. Sequencing used an Illumina HiSeq 2500. TCRdb redid the processing of the public reads, applying fastp at Q25 and MiXCR, and retained in-frame beta chains. Records with the same CDR3 protein are collapsed into one entry carrying the most frequent genes and DNA. This sample has roughly 460,000 distinct CDR3 sequences in its table, and about a tenth of those were observed once. Approximately 12% of the sample goes to the ten largest clones. The intended sense of this specimen's time point label: 45 days after influenza vaccine administration. This specimen was PBMCs from blood, taken roughly 45 days after vaccination. These TCRs come from a man over 45 who received an inactivated influenza vaccine. Donor details come from another sample of the same person, matched by shared clones.

This clonotype was seen a few times. The V and J genes are TRBV20-1 and TRBJ2-7; D is possibly TRBD1 (5 bases). Trimming removed 3 bases from V and 6 bases from J, with 9 bases in between. CDR3 length equals 11 residues. Germline V gene data show CDR1 as DFQATT and CDR2 as SNEGSKA (reference sequence). CDR3 protein: CSASEGVEQYF. In DNA, the CDR3 is TGCAGTGCTAGTGAAGGGGTCGAGCAGTACTTC.

This clonotype was detected only a few times. This sequence joins TRBV7-2 and TRBJ2-7, with D perhaps TRBD2 (6 bases). Looked up from germline, CDR1 is SGHTA and CDR2 is FQGNSA. V dropped 4 bases and J dropped 6 bases, with 13 bases sitting between them. The CDR3 contains 13 residues. Here the CDR3 reads CASSSSTSSEQYF. In DNA, the CDR3 is TGTGCCAGCAGCTCGTCCACTAGCAGCGAGCAGTACTTC.

J is TRBJ2-3 and V is TRBV4-3; 13 bases line up with TRBD2. CDR3 size: 19 residues. Germline V gene data show CDR1 as LGHNA and CDR2 as YSLEER. J was trimmed by 3 bases and V by 4 bases; bases with no gene match: 13. DNA for the CDR3: TGCGCCAGCAGCCCCGGGGTACTAGCGGGAGGGCCTCGGACAGATACGCAGTATTTT. This sequence encodes CASSPGVLAGGPRTDTQYF.

V is TRBV20-1 and J is TRBJ2-7; 9 bases are shared with TRBD2. This CDR3 comprises 15 residues. Per the germline V gene, CDR1 is DFQATT and CDR2 is SNEGSKA (reference sequence). Unmatched junction bases numbered 7, after V lost 0 bases and J lost 4 bases. CDR3 in DNA: TGCAGTGCTAGAGATCCTAGCGGGGTACGGTACGAGCAGTACTTC. It encodes CSARDPSGVRYEQYF.

This chain's CDR3 is CASRLGQGADTQYF. Here the CDR3 DNA reads TGTGCCAGCAGACTGGGACAGGGCGCAGATACGCAGTATTTT. The genes are TRBV6-1 and TRBJ2-3; TRBD1 matches at 9 bases. V lost 6 bases, J lost 4 bases, and 5 bases stayed unmatched. The germline CDR1 and CDR2 sequences are MNHNS and SASEGT. This CDR3 has 14 amino acids.

The chain employs TRBV12-3 or TRBV12-4 and TRBJ2-2, with D possibly matching TRBD2 (6 bases). The CDR3 is 16 residues long. V was pared by 5 bases and J by 0 bases, with 13 bases between. The CDR3 DNA follows: TGTGCCAGCAGTCCGACGGGAGATACGAACACCGGGGAGCTGTTTTTT. As protein: CASSPTGDTNTGELFF.

This clonotype was observed a few times. This chain links TRBV6-2 or TRBV6-3 with TRBJ2-7; no definite D call. Trimming took off 5 bases at V and 6 bases at J, with 8 bases between the two ends. Looked up from germline, CDR1 is MNHEY and CDR2 is SVGEGT. This CDR3 contains 11 residues. DNA of the CDR3: TGTGCCAGCAGTGTTAGTGGCGAGCAGTACTTC. Its translation is CASSVSGEQYF.

This clonotype occurred many times. V is TRBV29-1 and J is TRBJ2-3; D remains unclear. V lost 4 bases and J 0 bases, leaving 8 bases between the germline ends. Germline V gene sequence: CDR1 SQVTM, CDR2 ANQGSEA. The CDR3 totals 13 residues. The CDR3 region is CSVGMASTDTQYF. DNA for the CDR3: TGCAGCGTTGGGATGGCTAGCACAGATACGCAGTATTTT.

The gene calls are TRBV4-1 and TRBJ1-5; 8 bases match TRBD1. The J segment lost 0 bases and the V segment lost 3 bases, leaving 4 bases of the junction unmatched. The germline V gene encodes CDR1 MGHRA and CDR2 YSYEKL. The CDR3 extends over 16 amino acids. The CDR3 DNA is TGCGCCAGCAGCCAGGGACAGGCCTATAGCAATCAGCCCCAGCATTTT. Translating it yields CASSQGQAYSNQPQHF.

This clonotype was detected ten times or more. V is TRBV5-1 and J is TRBJ1-2; unclear D gene. The CDR3 is 14 amino acids. The germline CDR1 and CDR2 sequences are SGHRS and YFSETQ. V lost 0 bases to trimming and J lost 4 bases, with 10 bases between them. CDR3 amino acids: CASSLEMGGYGYTF. The CDR3 nucleotides are TGCGCCAGCAGCTTGGAAATGGGAGGCTATGGCTACACCTTC. Full variable domain (rest looked up from reference TRBV5-1 and TRBJ1-2): KAGVTQTPRYLIKTRGQQVTLSCSPISGHRSVSWYQQTPGQGLQFLFEYFSETQRNKGNFPGRFSGRQFSNSRSEMNVSTLELGDSALYLCASSLEMGGYGYTFGSGTRLTVV.

This clonotype was recorded a few times. The chain combines TRBV7-8 with TRBJ2-3; 12 bases align to TRBD2. The CDR3 is 18 residues long. J lost 0 bases, V lost 6 bases, and 10 bases had no gene match. Germline CDR1 is SGHVS and CDR2 is FQNEAQ. The CDR3 DNA reads as TGTGCCAGCAGTTCCACTAGCGGGGGGTTCTCTAGCACAGATACGCAGTATTTT. Its protein product is CASSSTSGGFSSTDTQYF.